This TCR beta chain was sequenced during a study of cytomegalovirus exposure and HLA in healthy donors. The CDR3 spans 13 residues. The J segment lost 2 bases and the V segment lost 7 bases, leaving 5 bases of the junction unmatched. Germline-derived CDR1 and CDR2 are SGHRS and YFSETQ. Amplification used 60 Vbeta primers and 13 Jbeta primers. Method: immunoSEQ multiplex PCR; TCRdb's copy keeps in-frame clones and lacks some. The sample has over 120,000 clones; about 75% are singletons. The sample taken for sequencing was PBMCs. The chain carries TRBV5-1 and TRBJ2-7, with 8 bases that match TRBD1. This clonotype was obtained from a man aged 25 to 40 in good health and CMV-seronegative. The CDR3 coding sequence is TGCGCCAGCCACGAACAGGGGGCCTACGAGCAGTACTTC. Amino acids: CASHEQGAYEQYF.